This entry is about one TCR beta chain. Its specificity is unknown. The CDR3 totals 16 residues. The sample belongs to a study of T cell responses to AZD1222 COVID-19 vaccine. Study conclusions and caveats: All repertoire sampling was performed exclusively after the peak T cell response. The study found vaccine-associated CD4 TCRs spanning spike, dominant at 160-218 and 743-854. Seropositive AZD1222 recipients at baseline numbered only 6 or 7. Reportedly, nearly half the spike-specific TCRs target unmutated variant regions.

Method: immunoSEQ multiplex PCR; TCRdb's copy keeps in-frame clones and lacks some. Here the sample spans around 140,000 clones, approximately 93% being singletons. This clonotype was sampled from an adult who had recovered from COVID-19. Sequences were derived from peripheral blood, sampled after recovery from COVID-19. This chain uses TRBV21-1 with TRBJ2-1; no check of the table's D call, TRBD2, against the DNA was made. TRBV21-1 is a documented pseudogene. The CDR3 bases are TGTGCCAGCAGCAAAGAGAGAATCCCCTCTCGCAATGAGCAGTTCTTC. Its protein product is CASSKERIPSRNEQFF.